This T cell receptor (beta chain) was identified during a study of CD8+ T cells in alopecia areata. Notes on the study in general: On tofacitinib, scalp clonality and expanded CD8+ clones among top 100 fell significantly.

Germline lookup yields CDR1 PRHDT and CDR2 FYEKMQ (reference sequence). The CDR3 has 14 amino acids. With V trimmed by 4 bases and J by 4 bases, 4 bases remained unmatched. The sample holds a few counts of this clone. What it recognizes is unknown. Treatment defined: oral pan-JAK inhibitor, 5-10 mg twice daily. RNA was extracted and reverse transcribed into cDNA as the sequencing template. The protocol was immunoSEQ multiplex PCR, while the TCRdb copy is restricted to in-frame clones and leaves out a portion. The table has some 190,000 clones, roughly half seen once; the top ten hold around a tenth. The specimen was CD8+ T cells sorted from blood, collected at roughly week 53, from a patient treated with tofacitinib. The rearrangement uses TRBV13 and TRBJ1-1; 9 nucleotides line up with TRBD1. This sequence originates from a human donor with alopecia areata. The CDR3 region is CASSYGTGLTEAFF. In DNA, the CDR3 is TGTGCCAGCAGCTATGGGACAGGGCTCACTGAAGCTTTCTTT.